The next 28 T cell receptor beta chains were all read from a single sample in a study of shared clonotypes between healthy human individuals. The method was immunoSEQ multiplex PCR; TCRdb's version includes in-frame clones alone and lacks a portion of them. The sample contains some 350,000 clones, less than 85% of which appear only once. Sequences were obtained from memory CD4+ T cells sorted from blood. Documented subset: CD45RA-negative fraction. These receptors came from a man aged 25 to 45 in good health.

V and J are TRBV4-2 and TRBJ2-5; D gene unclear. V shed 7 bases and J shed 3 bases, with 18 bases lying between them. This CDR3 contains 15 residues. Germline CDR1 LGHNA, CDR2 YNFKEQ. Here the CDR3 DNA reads TGTGCCAGCACCACGTGGACCCCGCAGGAAGAGACCCAGTACTTC. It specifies CASTTWTPQEETQYF.

The CDR3 nucleotides are TGTGCCAGTAGTCCGAGACTCTCCTACGAGCAGTACTTC. Amino acid sequence: CASSPRLSYEQYF. The chain joins TRBV19 to TRBJ2-7; no clear D. Trimming left V 5 bases short and J 0 bases short, with 8 bases between. The CDR3 loop spans 13 amino acids. Germline lookup yields CDR1 LNHDA and CDR2 SQIVND (reference sequence).

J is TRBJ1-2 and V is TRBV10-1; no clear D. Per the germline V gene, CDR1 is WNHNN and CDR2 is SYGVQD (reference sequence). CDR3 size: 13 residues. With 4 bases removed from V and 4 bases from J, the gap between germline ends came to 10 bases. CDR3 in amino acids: CASSGQEGYGYTF. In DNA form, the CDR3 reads TGCGCCAGCAGTGGCCAGGAAGGCTATGGCTACACCTTC.

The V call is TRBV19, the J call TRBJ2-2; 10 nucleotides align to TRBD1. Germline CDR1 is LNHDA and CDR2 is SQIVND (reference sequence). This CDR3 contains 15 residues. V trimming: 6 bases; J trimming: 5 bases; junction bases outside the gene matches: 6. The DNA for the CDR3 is TGTGCCAGTAGCCCGGGACAGGGGAGGACCGGGGAGCTGTTTTTT. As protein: CASSPGQGRTGELFF.

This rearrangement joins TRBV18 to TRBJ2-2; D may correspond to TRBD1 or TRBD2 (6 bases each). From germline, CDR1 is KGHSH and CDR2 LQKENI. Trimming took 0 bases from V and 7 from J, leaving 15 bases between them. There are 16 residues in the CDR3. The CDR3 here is CASSPPGRGQGGELFF. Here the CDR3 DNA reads TGTGCCAGCTCACCACCGGGCCGGGGGCAAGGCGGGGAGCTGTTTTTT.

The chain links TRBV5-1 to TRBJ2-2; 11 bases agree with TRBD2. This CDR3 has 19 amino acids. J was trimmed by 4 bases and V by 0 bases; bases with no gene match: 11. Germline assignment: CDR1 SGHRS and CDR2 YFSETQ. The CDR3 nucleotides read TGCGCCAGCAGCTTGGGGGCTAGCGGGAGGTCCGTGGGCACCGGGGAGCTGTTTTTT. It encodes CASSLGASGRSVGTGELFF. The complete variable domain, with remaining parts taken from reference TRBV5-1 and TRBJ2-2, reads KAGVTQTPRYLIKTRGQQVTLSCSPISGHRSVSWYQQTPGQGLQFLFEYFSETQRNKGNFPGRFSGRQFSNSRSEMNVSTLELGDSALYLCASSLGASGRSVGTGELFFGEGSRLTVL.

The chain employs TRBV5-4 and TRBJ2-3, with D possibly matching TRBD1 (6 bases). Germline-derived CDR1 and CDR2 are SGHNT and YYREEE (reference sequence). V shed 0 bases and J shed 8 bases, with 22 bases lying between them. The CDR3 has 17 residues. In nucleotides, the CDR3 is TGTGCCAGCAGCTTGGAATTTGGGACAACCAGCAGCGGTACGCAGTATTTT. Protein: CASSLEFGTTSSGTQYF.

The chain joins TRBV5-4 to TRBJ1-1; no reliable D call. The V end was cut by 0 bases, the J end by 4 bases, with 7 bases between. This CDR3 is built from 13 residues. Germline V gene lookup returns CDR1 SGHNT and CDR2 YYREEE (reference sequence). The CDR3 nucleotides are TGTGCCAGCAGCTTGGATGAGGGCACTGAAGCTTTCTTT. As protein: CASSLDEGTEAFF.

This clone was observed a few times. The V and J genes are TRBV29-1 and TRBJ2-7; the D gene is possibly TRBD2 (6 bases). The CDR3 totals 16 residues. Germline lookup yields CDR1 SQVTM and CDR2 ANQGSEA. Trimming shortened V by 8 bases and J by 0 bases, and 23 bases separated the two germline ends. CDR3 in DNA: TGCAGCTGCCGGAGGGCCCTAGGAGCCGACTCCTACGAGCAGTACTTC. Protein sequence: CSCRRALGADSYEQYF.

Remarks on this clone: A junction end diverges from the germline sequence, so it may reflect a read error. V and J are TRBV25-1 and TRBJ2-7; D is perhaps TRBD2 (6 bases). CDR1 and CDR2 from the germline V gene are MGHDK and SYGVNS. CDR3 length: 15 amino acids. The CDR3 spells CAGSLQSVDSGEQYF. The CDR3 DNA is TGTGCCGGCAGTCTTCAGTCGGTTGATAGCGGCGAGCAGTACTTC.

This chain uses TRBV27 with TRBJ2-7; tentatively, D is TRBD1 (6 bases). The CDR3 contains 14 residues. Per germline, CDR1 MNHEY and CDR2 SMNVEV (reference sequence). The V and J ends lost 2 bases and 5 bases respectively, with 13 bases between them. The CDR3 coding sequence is TGTGCCAGCAGTTTAATCGCAGGGGTGGACGAGCAGTACTTC. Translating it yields CASSLIAGVDEQYF.

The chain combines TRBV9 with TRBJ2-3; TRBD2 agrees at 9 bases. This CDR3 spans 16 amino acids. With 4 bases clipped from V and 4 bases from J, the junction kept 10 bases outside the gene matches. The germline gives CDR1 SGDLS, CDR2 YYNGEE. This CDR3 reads CASSPNPGLAADTQYF. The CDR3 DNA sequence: TGTGCCAGCAGCCCCAATCCGGGACTAGCTGCAGATACGCAGTATTTT.

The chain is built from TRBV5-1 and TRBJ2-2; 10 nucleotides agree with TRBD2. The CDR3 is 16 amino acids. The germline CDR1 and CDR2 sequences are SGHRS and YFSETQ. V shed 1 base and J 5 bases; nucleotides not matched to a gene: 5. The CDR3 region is CASSLTIAGGTGELFF. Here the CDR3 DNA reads TGCGCCAGCAGCTTGACCATAGCGGGAGGTACCGGGGAGCTGTTTTTT.

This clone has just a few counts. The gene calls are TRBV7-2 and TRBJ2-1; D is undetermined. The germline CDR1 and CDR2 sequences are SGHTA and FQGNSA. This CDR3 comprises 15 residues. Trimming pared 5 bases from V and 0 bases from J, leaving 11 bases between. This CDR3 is CASSPGADSYNEQFF. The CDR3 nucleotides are TGTGCCAGCAGCCCCGGCGCCGACTCCTACAATGAGCAGTTCTTC.

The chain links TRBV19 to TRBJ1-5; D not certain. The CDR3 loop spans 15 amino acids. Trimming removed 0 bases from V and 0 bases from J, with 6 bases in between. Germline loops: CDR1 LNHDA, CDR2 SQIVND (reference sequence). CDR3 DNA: TGTGCCAGTAGTATAGAAACAAATAGCAATCAGCCCCAGCATTTT. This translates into CASSIETNSNQPQHF. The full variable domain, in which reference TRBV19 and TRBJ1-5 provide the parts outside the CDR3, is DGGITQSPKYLFRKEGQNVTLSCEQNLNHDAMYWYRQDPGQGLRLIYYSQIVNDFQKGDIAEGYSVSREKKESFPLTVTSAQKNPTAFYLCASSIETNSNQPQHFGDGTRLSIL.

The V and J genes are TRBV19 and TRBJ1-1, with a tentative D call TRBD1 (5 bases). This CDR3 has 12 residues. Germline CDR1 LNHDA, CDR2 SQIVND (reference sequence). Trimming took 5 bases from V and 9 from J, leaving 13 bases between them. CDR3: CASSEGDQKAFF. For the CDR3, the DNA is TGTGCCAGTAGTGAAGGGGATCAAAAAGCTTTCTTT.

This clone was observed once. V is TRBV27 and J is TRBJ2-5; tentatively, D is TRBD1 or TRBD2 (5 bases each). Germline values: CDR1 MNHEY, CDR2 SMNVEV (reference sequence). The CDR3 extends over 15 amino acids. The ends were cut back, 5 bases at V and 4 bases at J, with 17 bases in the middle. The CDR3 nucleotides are TGTGCCAGCAGTCAACACCCGGGGCGCGGAGAGACCCAGTACTTC. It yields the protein CASSQHPGRGETQYF.

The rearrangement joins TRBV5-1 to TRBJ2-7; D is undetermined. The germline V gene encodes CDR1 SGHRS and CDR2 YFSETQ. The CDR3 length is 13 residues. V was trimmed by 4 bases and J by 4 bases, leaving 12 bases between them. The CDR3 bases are TGCGCCAGCAGCCTCCCTACGGCGTACGAGCAGTACTTC. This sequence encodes CASSLPTAYEQYF.

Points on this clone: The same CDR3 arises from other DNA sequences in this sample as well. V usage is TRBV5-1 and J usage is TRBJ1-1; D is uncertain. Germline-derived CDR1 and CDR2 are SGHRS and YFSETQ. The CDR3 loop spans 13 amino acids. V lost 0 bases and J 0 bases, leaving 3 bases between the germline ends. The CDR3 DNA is TGCGCCAGCAGCTTGGTAGTGAACACTGAAGCTTTCTTT. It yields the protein CASSLVVNTEAFF.

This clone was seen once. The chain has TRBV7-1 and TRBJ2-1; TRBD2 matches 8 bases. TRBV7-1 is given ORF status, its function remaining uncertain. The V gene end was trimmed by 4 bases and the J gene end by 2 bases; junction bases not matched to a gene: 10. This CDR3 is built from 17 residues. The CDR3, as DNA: TGTGCCAGCAGCTTAGACTCGGGAGGGTTTACCTACAATGAGCAGTTCTTC. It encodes CASSLDSGGFTYNEQFF.

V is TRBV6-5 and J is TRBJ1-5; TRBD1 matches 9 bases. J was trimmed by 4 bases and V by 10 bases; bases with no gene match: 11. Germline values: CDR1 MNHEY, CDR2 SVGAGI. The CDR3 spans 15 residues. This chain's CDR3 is CATKTVGTGNQPQHF. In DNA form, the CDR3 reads TGTGCCACAAAAACAGTCGGGACAGGGAATCAGCCCCAGCATTTT.

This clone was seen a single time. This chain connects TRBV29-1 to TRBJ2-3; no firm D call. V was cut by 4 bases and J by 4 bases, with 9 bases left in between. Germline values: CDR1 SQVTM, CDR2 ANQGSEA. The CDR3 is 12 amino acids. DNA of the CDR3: TGCAGCGTTGGGTGGGGTCCAGATACGCAGTATTTT. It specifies CSVGWGPDTQYF.

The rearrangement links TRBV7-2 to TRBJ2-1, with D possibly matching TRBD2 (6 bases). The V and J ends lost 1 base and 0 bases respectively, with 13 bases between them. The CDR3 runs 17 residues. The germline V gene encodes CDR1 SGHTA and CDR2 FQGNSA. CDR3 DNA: TGTGCCAGCAGCTTAGATCGAGCGGGCCGCTCCTACAATGAGCAGTTCTTC. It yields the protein CASSLDRAGRSYNEQFF.

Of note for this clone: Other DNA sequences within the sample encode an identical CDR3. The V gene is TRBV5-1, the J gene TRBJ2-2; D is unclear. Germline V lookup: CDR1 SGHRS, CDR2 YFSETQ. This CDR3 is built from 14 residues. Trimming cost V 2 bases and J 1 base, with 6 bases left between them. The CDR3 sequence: CASSFSGNTGELFF. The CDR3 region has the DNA TGCGCCAGCAGCTTTTCCGGGAACACCGGGGAGCTGTTTTTT. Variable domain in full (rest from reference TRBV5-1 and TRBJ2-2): KAGVTQTPRYLIKTRGQQVTLSCSPISGHRSVSWYQQTPGQGLQFLFEYFSETQRNKGNFPGRFSGRQFSNSRSEMNVSTLELGDSALYLCASSFSGNTGELFFGEGSRLTVL.

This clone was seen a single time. The CDR3, as DNA: TGTGCCAGCAGTTACTCCAGGGCTGAAACCTACGAGCAGTACTTC. This sequence encodes CASSYSRAETYEQYF. This chain uses TRBV6-5 with TRBJ2-7; D is possibly TRBD1 (5 bases). The germline V gene has CDR1 MNHEY and CDR2 SVGAGI. The germline V and J ends were trimmed by 0 bases and 2 bases, with 11 bases remaining between them. The CDR3 consists of 15 residues.

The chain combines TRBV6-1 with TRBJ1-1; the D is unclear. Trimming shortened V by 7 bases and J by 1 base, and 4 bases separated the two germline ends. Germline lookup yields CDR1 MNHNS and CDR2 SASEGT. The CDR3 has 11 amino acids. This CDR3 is CASTPNTEAFF. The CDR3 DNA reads TGTGCCAGCACGCCGAACACTGAAGCTTTCTTT.

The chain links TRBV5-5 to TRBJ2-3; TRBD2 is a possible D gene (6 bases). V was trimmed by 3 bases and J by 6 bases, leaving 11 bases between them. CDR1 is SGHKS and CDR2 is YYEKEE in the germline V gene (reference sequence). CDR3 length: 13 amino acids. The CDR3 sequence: CASSSRLVDTQYF. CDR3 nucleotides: TGTGCCAGCAGCTCCCGACTAGTGGATACGCAGTATTTT. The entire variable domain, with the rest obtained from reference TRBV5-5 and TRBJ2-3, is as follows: DAGVTQSPTHLIKTRGQQVTLRCSPISGHKSVSWYQQVLGQGPQFIFQYYEKEERGRGNFPDRFSARQFPNYSSELNVNALLLGDSALYLCASSSRLVDTQYFGPGTRLTVL.

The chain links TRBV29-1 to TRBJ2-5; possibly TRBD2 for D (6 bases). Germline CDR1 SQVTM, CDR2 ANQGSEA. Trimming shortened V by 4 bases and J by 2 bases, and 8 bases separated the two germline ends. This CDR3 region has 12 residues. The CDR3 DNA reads TGCAGCGTTGTGGGGACTCAAGAGACCCAGTACTTC. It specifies CSVVGTQETQYF.